A selection of T cell receptor beta chains follows, all from one sample in a study of T cell repertoires in cytomegalovirus infection. TCRdb re-analysed the reads in MiXCR, keeping a single row per CDR3 protein. The sample comprises under 250,000 distinct CDR3 sequences, around 6.2% of which are singletons, and 5.5% to 8% rests with the top ten. Sequencing was carried out using PBMCs. The receptors were gathered from a human donor in good health (CMV status not recorded). Some clones in this sample may be carry-over from other donors' samples. Each CDR3 is given with its conserved first and last residue. Each record gives: J gene, D gene, V gene, clone size, CDR3 DNA, CDR3 protein. D genes are given only for firm matches. Some rows mark clone size as missing; the rest say once, few, many or name a class of expanded clone.

J: TRBJ2-7
D: .
V: TRBV7-2
size: many
DNA: TGTGCCAGCAGCTTAGAGGAGGGGGTATGGGAGCAGTACTTC
CDR3: CASSLEEGVWEQYF

J: TRBJ2-7
D: .
V: TRBV5-6
size: many
DNA: TGTGCCAGCAGCAGTGGACGGGGCCTCTCCTACGAGCAGTACTTC
CDR3: CASSSGRGLSYEQYF

J: TRBJ2-7
D: .
V: TRBV5-1
size: .
DNA: TGCGCCAGCAGTCGGGGCGAGAGTTTCGGCTACGAGCAGTACTTC
CDR3: CASSRGESFGYEQYF

J: TRBJ2-7
D: .
V: TRBV5-1
size: few
DNA: TGCGCCAGCAGCTTCGACCGGGGCTCCTACGAGCAGTACTTC
CDR3: CASSFDRGSYEQYF

J: TRBJ2-1
D: .
V: TRBV11-3
size: many
DNA: TGTGCCAGCAGCGCTGGGCCTCTAAGAAACAATGAGCAGTTCTTC
CDR3: CASSAGPLRNNEQFF

J: TRBJ1-2
D: .
V: TRBV5-1
size: .
DNA: TGCGCCAGCAGCTTGGCCTCTGCCCCGGCAATCGATGGCTACACCTTC
CDR3: CASSLASAPAIDGYTF

J: TRBJ1-4
D: .
V: TRBV15
size: many
DNA: TGTGCCACCAGCAGGACGGGGATAAGTGAAAAACTGTTTTTT
CDR3: CATSRTGISEKLFF

J: TRBJ2-7
D: TRBD1
V: TRBV20-1
size: .
DNA: TGCAGTGCTAGAGATCCGGGACAGGGAGTCTACGAGCAGTACTTC
CDR3: CSARDPGQGVYEQYF

J: TRBJ2-3
D: TRBD2
V: TRBV7-3
size: .
DNA: TGTGCCAGCAGCCTACATTTACGGACTAGCGGGGGGCTAGATACGCAGTATTTT
CDR3: CASSLHLRTSGGLDTQYF

J: TRBJ2-1
D: TRBD2
V: TRBV12-3/TRBV12-4
size: many
DNA: TGTGCCAGCTCCGGGGGGATCGCTGAGCAGTTCTTC
CDR3: CASSGGIAEQFF

J: TRBJ2-7
D: .
V: TRBV6-2/TRBV6-3
size: many
DNA: TGTGCCAGCAGTTACCCCCCTGGGCAGTACTTC
CDR3: CASSYPPGQYF

J: TRBJ2-1
D: TRBD2
V: TRBV6-2/TRBV6-3
size: many
DNA: TGTGCCAGCAGTTACTCGACCCCTAGCGGGGGGCTTTCCTACAATGAGCAGTTCTTC
CDR3: CASSYSTPSGGLSYNEQFF

J: TRBJ2-7
D: TRBD1
V: TRBV19
size: many
DNA: TGTGCCAGTAGTATTCGGACAGGCTACGAGCAGTACTTC
CDR3: CASSIRTGYEQYF

J: TRBJ2-7
D: TRBD1
V: TRBV28
size: .
DNA: TGTGCCAGCAGTCCCGACCAGGGGGTGCGTTACGAGCAGTACTTC
CDR3: CASSPDQGVRYEQYF

J: TRBJ2-7
D: .
V: TRBV6-2/TRBV6-3
size: many
DNA: TGTGCCAGCAGTTCCGCGACTAGAGCCCCTTTTGAGCAGTACTTC
CDR3: CASSSATRAPFEQYF

J: TRBJ2-5
D: TRBD2
V: TRBV5-4
size: many
DNA: TGTGCCAGCAGGGGGGGACTAGCGGGAGAGACCCAGTACTTC
CDR3: CASRGGLAGETQYF

J: TRBJ2-3
D: .
V: TRBV5-5
size: many
DNA: TGTGCCAGCAGCTTGGACGGCCTCACAGATACGCAGTATTTT
CDR3: CASSLDGLTDTQYF

J: TRBJ2-3
D: TRBD2
V: TRBV20-1
size: .
DNA: TGCAGTGCTAGACGGGGGGAAAGCACAGATACGCAGTATTTT
CDR3: CSARRGESTDTQYF

J: TRBJ1-5
D: .
V: TRBV6-2/TRBV6-3
size: many
DNA: TGTGCCAGCAGTTACTATCCGGATCAGCCCCAGCATTTT
CDR3: CASSYYPDQPQHF

J: TRBJ1-1
D: .
V: TRBV7-9
size: .
DNA: TGTGCCAGCAGCTTAGCGCCCAGGGATGAAGCTTTCTTT
CDR3: CASSLAPRDEAFF

J: TRBJ2-3
D: TRBD2
V: TRBV6-6
size: many
DNA: TGTGCCGTCACCCCTAGCGGGGGGGCTACAGATACGCAGTATTTT
CDR3: CAVTPSGGATDTQYF

J: TRBJ2-7
D: .
V: TRBV28
size: many
DNA: TGTGCCAGCAGTCCCTCAGGACAGCTCGGGGAGCAGTACTTC
CDR3: CASSPSGQLGEQYF